The present T cell receptor beta chain was sequenced within a study of blood T cell repertoires in COVID-19. Sequencing was performed with immunoSEQ multiplex PCR; in TCRdb, only in-frame clones are kept and a portion is missing. The sample holds some 250,000 clones, 80% to 90% seen once. The sequenced sample consisted of PBMCs or T cells enriched from blood (not recorded which). This TCR derives from a man between 18 and 29 years old who had recovered from COVID-19.

The CDR3 DNA follows: TGTGCCACCAGTGATTTGTGCCATTTACCGGGCCGGGATCACGAGCAGTACTTC. Amino acid sequence: CATSDLCHLPGRDHEQYF. The chain combines TRBV24-1 with TRBJ2-7; tentative D call: TRBD2 (5 bases). Germline V gives CDR1 KGHDR, CDR2 SFDVKD. The V end was cut by 0 bases, the J end by 5 bases, with 22 bases between. This CDR3 spans 18 amino acids.